Listed below are T cell receptor beta chains from one sample, sequenced in a study of T cell responses to AZD1222 COVID-19 vaccine. Method: immunoSEQ multiplex PCR; TCRdb's copy keeps in-frame clones and lacks some. The sample includes 160,000 or so clones, 85% to 90% seen only once; the top ten take 1.5% to 2%. The sample in question was peripheral blood, obtained on day 0 of AZD1222 vaccination. These receptors were obtained from an adult in good health. Each CDR3 is given with its conserved first and last residue. The order of the fields is V gene, D gene, J gene, clone size, CDR3 DNA, CDR3 protein. The D gene is left open where the match is weak. The size field is filled for only some rows; it gives once, few, many or a size class.

V gene: TRBV5-1; D gene: TRBD1; J gene: TRBJ2-1; clone size: .; CDR3 DNA: TGCGCCAGCAGCTCAACCGGGACAGGGGGAGGGGAGCAGTTCTTC; CDR3 protein: CASSSTGTGGGEQFF
V gene: TRBV18; D gene: TRBD1; J gene: TRBJ1-2; clone size: few; CDR3 DNA: TGTGCCAGCTCACCGGACACAGGGGGAGGTGGCTACACCTTC; CDR3 protein: CASSPDTGGGGYTF
V gene: TRBV3-1/TRBV3-2; D gene: TRBD1; J gene: TRBJ2-7; clone size: few; CDR3 DNA: TGTGCCAGCAGCCAAGCGGGACAGGTCTACGAGCAGTACTTC; CDR3 protein: CASSQAGQVYEQYF
V gene: TRBV29-1; D gene: TRBD2; J gene: TRBJ2-1; clone size: .; CDR3 DNA: TGCAGCGTTGAATCGGTAGCGGGAGAGCGGGGGGAGTTCTTC; CDR3 protein: CSVESVAGERGEFF
V gene: TRBV5-4; D gene: TRBD1; J gene: TRBJ1-1; clone size: .; CDR3 DNA: TGTGCCAGCAGCTACGACAGGGACACTGAAGCTTTCTTT; CDR3 protein: CASSYDRDTEAFF
V gene: TRBV10-1; D gene: .; J gene: TRBJ2-7; clone size: few; CDR3 DNA: TGCGCCAGCAGTGAGTCAGGGGTCTACGAGCAGTACTTC; CDR3 protein: CASSESGVYEQYF
V gene: TRBV3-1/TRBV3-2; D gene: .; J gene: TRBJ1-3; clone size: .; CDR3 DNA: TGTGCCAGCAGCCAAGGACATAATGGAAACACCATATATTTT; CDR3 protein: CASSQGHNGNTIYF
V gene: TRBV6-2/TRBV6-3; D gene: TRBD2; J gene: TRBJ2-1; clone size: .; CDR3 DNA: TGTGCCAGCAGTTACTCGATTCACCCTAGCGGGAGACACTCCTACAATGAGCAGTTCTTC; CDR3 protein: CASSYSIHPSGRHSYNEQFF
V gene: TRBV19; D gene: .; J gene: TRBJ2-3; clone size: once; CDR3 DNA: TGTGCCAGTAGTATACAATCGTCCAGCACAGATACGCAGTATTTT; CDR3 protein: CASSIQSSSTDTQYF
V gene: TRBV24-1; D gene: .; J gene: TRBJ1-5; clone size: once; CDR3 DNA: TGTGCCACCAGTGACCCAGGGGGCAATCAGCCCCAGCATTTT; CDR3 protein: CATSDPGGNQPQHF
V gene: TRBV11-2; D gene: .; J gene: TRBJ2-7; clone size: .; CDR3 DNA: TGTGCCAGCAGCTCATTCTCCTACGAGCAGTACTTC; CDR3 protein: CASSSFSYEQYF
V gene: TRBV28; D gene: TRBD1; J gene: TRBJ2-7; clone size: .; CDR3 DNA: TGTGCCAGCACGAAGCTCGGGACAGGGTCCCACGAGCAGTACTTC; CDR3 protein: CASTKLGTGSHEQYF
V gene: TRBV5-8; D gene: .; J gene: TRBJ1-5; clone size: .; CDR3 DNA: TGTGCCAGCAGCTTGGGGTGGTCTAGGGTTTCGAGCAATCAGCCCCAGCATTTT; CDR3 protein: CASSLGWSRVSSNQPQHF
V gene: TRBV9; D gene: .; J gene: TRBJ2-7; clone size: .; CDR3 DNA: TGTGCCAGCAGCGTATCTCAGTCTGAGGCCTACGAGCAGTACTTC; CDR3 protein: CASSVSQSEAYEQYF
V gene: TRBV10-3; D gene: .; J gene: TRBJ1-1; clone size: .; CDR3 DNA: TGTGCCATCAGTGAGTCTCGGAGGGGTGGCACTGAAGCTTTCTTT; CDR3 protein: CAISESRRGGTEAFF
V gene: TRBV6-2/TRBV6-3; D gene: .; J gene: TRBJ1-5; clone size: once; CDR3 DNA: TGTGCCAGCAGTTACGGGGCAGGCAAGGGAGGTAGTCAGCCCCAGCATTTT; CDR3 protein: CASSYGAGKGGSQPQHF
V gene: TRBV7-2; D gene: .; J gene: TRBJ1-3; clone size: .; CDR3 DNA: TGTGCCAGCAGCTCCGGCTCTGGAAACACCATATATTTT; CDR3 protein: CASSSGSGNTIYF
V gene: TRBV7-9; D gene: TRBD1; J gene: TRBJ2-1; clone size: .; CDR3 DNA: TGTGCCAGCAGCCTGACAGGGGATGAGCAGTTCTTC; CDR3 protein: CASSLTGDEQFF
V gene: TRBV14; D gene: .; J gene: TRBJ1-6; clone size: many; CDR3 DNA: TGTGCCAGCAGCCAATGGGACGGGAGCTCCTATAATTCACCCCTCCACTTT; CDR3 protein: CASSQWDGSSYNSPLHF
V gene: TRBV7-2; D gene: .; J gene: TRBJ2-3; clone size: .; CDR3 DNA: TGTGCCAGCAGCTCTCGCACAGATACGCAGTATTTT; CDR3 protein: CASSSRTDTQYF
V gene: TRBV5-8; D gene: TRBD1; J gene: TRBJ2-7; clone size: .; CDR3 DNA: TGTGCCAGCAGCATCGGGACAGGGGGACGGGGAGAGCAGTACTTC; CDR3 protein: CASSIGTGGRGEQYF
V gene: TRBV28; D gene: TRBD2; J gene: TRBJ2-3; clone size: .; CDR3 DNA: TGTGCCAGCAGCCTTAGGGGAGCGGGGCGCACAGATACGCAGTATTTT; CDR3 protein: CASSLRGAGRTDTQYF